This T cell receptor beta chain was recorded in a study of T-cell reconstitution after alpha-beta-depleted transplantation in children. Germline loops: CDR1 DFQATT, CDR2 SNEGSKA (reference sequence). J lost 5 bases, V lost 6 bases, and 12 bases had no gene match. The CDR3 contains 15 residues. Library preparation (for TCRbeta) was performed with unique molecular identifiers. TCRdb analysed the PCR reads with MiXCR anew, one entry per CDR3 protein. In the table there are over 550,000 distinct CDR3 sequences, roughly a tenth of which are singletons. The sample was PBMCs from the stem cell graft donor, taken from the stem cell graft. This sequence was found in a human donor who donated a stem cell graft to a child with acute myeloid leukemia. The chain combines TRBV20-1 with TRBJ2-5; 10 bases align to TRBD2. CDR3 DNA: TGCAGTGCCGCCGGCTTAGCGGGAGGAGGGGAGACCCAGTACTTC. It codes for CSAAGLAGGGETQYF.